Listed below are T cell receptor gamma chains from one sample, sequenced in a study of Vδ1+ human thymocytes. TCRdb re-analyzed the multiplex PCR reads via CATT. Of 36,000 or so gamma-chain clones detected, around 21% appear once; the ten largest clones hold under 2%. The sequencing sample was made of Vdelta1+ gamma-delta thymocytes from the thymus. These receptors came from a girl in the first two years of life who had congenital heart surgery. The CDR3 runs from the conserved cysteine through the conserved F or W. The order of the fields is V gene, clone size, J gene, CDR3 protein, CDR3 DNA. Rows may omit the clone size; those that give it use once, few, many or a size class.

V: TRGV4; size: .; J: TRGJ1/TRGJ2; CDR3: CATWDGGRGEKLF; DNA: TGTGCCACCTGGGATGGGGGAAGAGGGGAGAAACTCTTT
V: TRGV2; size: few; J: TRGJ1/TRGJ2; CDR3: CATWDGPGKKLF; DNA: TGTGCCACCTGGGACGGGCCTGGTAAGAAACTCTTT
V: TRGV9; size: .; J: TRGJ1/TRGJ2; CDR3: CALWEGTTYYKKLF; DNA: TGTGCCTTGTGGGAGGGCACCACTTATTATAAGAAACTCTTT
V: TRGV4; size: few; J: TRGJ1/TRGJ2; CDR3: CATWDWYYYKKLF; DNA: TGTGCCACCTGGGATTGGTATTATTATAAGAAACTCTTT
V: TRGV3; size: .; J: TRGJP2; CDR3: CATWDGIRSDWIKTF; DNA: TGTGCCACCTGGGACGGGATCCGTAGTGATTGGATCAAGACGTTT
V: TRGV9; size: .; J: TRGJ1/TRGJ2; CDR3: CALWEVLEKKLF; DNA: TGTGCCTTGTGGGAGGTGCTGGAAAAGAAACTCTTT
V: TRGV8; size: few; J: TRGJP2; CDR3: CATWVGVSDWIKTF; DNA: TGTGCCACCTGGGTAGGAGTTAGTGATTGGATCAAGACGTTT
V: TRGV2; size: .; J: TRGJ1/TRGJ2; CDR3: CATWDGKGEKLF; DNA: TGTGCCACCTGGGACGGAAAGGGGGAGAAACTCTTT
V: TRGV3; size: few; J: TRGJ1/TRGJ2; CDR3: CATWDGPFLF; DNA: TGTGCCACCTGGGACGGCCCCTTCCTCTTT
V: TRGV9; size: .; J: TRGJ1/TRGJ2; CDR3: CALWERYYKKLF; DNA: TGTGCCTTGTGGGAGCGGTACTATAAGAAACTCTTT
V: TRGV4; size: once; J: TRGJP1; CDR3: CATWDGPTRNTGWFKIF; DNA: TGTGCCACCTGGGATGGGCCGACAAGAAACACTGGTTGGTTCAAGATATTT
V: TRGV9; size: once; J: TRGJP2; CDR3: CALWSTWWIKTF; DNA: TGTGCCTTGTGGTCGACGTGGTGGATCAAGACGTTT
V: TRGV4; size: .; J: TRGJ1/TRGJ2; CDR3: CATWDGPEIYKKLF; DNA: TGTGCCACCTGGGATGGGCCCGAGATTTATAAGAAACTCTTT
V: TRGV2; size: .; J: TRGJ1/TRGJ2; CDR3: CATWDWSYKKLF; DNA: TGTGCCACCTGGGACTGGTCCTATAAGAAACTCTTT
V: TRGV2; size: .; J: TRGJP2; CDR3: CATWDGPGCSDWIKTF; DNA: TGTGCCACCTGGGACGGGCCTGGTTGTAGTGATTGGATCAAGACGTTT
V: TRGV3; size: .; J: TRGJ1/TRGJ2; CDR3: CATWDRPRNYKKLF; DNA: TGTGCCACCTGGGACAGGCCGCGAAATTATAAGAAACTCTTT
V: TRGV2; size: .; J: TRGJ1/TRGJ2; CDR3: CATWDGPDNKKLF; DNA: TGTGCCACCTGGGACGGGCCGGATAACAAGAAACTCTTT
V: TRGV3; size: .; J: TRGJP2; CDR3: CATWDRPGQSDWIKTF; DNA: TGTGCCACCTGGGACAGGCCCGGCCAAAGTGATTGGATCAAGACGTTT
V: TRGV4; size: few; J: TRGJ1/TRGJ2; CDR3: CATWEGYYKKLF; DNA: TGTGCCACCTGGGAGGGCTATTATAAGAAACTCTTT
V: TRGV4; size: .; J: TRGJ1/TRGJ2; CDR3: CATWDGKGYYKKLF; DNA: TGTGCCACCTGGGATGGAAAAGGTTATTATAAGAAACTCTTT
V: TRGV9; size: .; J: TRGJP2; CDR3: CALWEPCSSDWIKTF; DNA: TGTGCCTTGTGGGAGCCCTGTAGTAGTGATTGGATCAAGACGTTT
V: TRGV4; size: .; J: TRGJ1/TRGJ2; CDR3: CATWDGHGYKKLF; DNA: TGTGCCACCTGGGATGGCCACGGCTATAAGAAACTCTTT
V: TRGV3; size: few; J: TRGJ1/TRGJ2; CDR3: CATWDPPYDKKLF; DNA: TGTGCCACCTGGGACCCCCCTTACGATAAGAAACTCTTT
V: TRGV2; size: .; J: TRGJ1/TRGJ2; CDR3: CATWDGPEKALCGKLF; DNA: TGTGCCACCTGGGACGGGCCGGAGAAAGCGTTGTGTGGGAAACTCTTT
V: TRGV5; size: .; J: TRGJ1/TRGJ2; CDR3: CATWDPCNYYKKLF; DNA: TGTGCCACCTGGGACCCCTGCAATTATTATAAGAAACTCTTT
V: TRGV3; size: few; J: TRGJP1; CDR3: CATWDRRWFKIF; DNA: TGTGCCACCTGGGACAGACGTTGGTTCAAGATATTT
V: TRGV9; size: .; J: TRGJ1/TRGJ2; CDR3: CALWEPPGKLF; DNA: TGTGCCTTGTGGGAGCCGCCCGGGAAACTCTTT
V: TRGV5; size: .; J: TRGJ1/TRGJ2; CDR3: CATWVGHYYKKLF; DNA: TGTGCCACCTGGGTAGGGCATTATTATAAGAAACTCTTT
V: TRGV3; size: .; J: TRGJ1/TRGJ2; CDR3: CATWDRRWVYYKKLF; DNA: TGTGCCACCTGGGACAGGCGTTGGGTTTATTATAAGAAACTCTTT
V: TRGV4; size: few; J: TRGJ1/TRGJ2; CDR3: CATWDGHRRHYKKLF; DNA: TGTGCCACCTGGGATGGGCACAGGAGGCATTATAAGAAACTCTTT
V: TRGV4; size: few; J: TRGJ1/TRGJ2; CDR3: CATWDGPVYYKKLF; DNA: TGTGCCACCTGGGATGGCCCAGTTTATTATAAGAAACTCTTT
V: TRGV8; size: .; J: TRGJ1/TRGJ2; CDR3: CATWDPLGDYKRLF; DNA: TGTGCCACCTGGGATCCTCTAGGTGATTATAAGAGACTCTTT
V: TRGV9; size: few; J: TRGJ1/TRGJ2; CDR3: CALWALNYYKKLF; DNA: TGTGCCTTGTGGGCCCTAAATTATTATAAGAAACTCTTT
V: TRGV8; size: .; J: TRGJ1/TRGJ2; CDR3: CATWDSNKKLF; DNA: TGTGCCACCTGGGATAGCAATAAGAAACTCTTT
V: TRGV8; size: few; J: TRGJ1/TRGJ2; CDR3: CATWDRLAYKKLF; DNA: TGTGCCACCTGGGATAGGCTCGCATATAAGAAACTCTTT
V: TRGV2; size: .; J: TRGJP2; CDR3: CATWTIGDHWIKTF; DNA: TGTGCCACCTGGACAATAGGAGATCATTGGATCAAGACGTTT
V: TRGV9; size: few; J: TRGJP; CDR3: CALWKSQELGKKIKVF; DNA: TGTGCCTTGTGGAAATCCCAAGAGTTGGGCAAAAAAATCAAGGTATTT
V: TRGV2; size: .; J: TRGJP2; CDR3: CATWDGIPGSDWIKTF; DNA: TGTGCCACCTGGGACGGAATTCCGGGTAGTGATTGGATCAAGACGTTT
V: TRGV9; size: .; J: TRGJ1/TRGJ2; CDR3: CALWEVRVYKKLF; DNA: TGTGCCTTGTGGGAGGTGCGAGTTTATAAGAAACTCTTT
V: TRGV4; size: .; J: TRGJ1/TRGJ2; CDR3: CATWDLYKKLF; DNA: TGTGCCACCTGGGATCTATATAAGAAACTCTTT
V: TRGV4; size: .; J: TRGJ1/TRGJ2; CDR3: CATWDGPPYYKKLF; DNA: TGTGCCACCTGGGATGGACCCCCTTATTATAAGAAACTCTTT
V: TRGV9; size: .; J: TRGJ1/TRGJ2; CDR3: CALWELSYYKKLF; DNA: TGTGCCTTGTGGGAGTTATCTTATTATAAGAAACTCTTT
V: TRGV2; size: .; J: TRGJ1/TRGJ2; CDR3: CATWDGLGSYKKLF; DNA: TGTGCCACCTGGGACGGGCTAGGTAGTTATAAGAAACTCTTT
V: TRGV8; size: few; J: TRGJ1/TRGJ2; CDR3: CATWASGVKLF; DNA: TGTGCCACCTGGGCGTCTGGGGTGAAACTCTTC